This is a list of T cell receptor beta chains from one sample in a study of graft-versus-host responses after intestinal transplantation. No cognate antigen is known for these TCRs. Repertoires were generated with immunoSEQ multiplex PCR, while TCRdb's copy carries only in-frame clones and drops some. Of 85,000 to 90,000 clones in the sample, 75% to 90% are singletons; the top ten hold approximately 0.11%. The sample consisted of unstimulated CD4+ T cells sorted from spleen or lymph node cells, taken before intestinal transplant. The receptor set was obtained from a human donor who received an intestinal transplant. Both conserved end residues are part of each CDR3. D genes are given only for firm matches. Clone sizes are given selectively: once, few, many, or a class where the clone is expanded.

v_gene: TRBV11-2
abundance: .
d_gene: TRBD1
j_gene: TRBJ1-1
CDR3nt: TGTGCCAGCAGCTTAGTGGGGCAGGGGGACACTGAAGCTTTCTTT
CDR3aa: CASSLVGQGDTEAFF

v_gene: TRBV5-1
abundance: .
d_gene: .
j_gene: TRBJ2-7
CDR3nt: TGCGCCAGCAGCCGCCACGGACTAACCTACGAGCAGTACTTC
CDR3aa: CASSRHGLTYEQYF

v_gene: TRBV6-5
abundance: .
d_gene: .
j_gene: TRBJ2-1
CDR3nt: TGTGCCAGCAGTTACGGGCTTTACAATGAGCAGTTCTTC
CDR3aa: CASSYGLYNEQFF

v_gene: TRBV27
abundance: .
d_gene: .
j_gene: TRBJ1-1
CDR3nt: TGTGCCAGCAGTTCCCCCCCCGACACTGAAGCTTTCTTT
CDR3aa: CASSSPPDTEAFF

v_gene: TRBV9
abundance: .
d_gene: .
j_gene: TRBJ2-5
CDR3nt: TGTGCCAGCAGCGTAGAGGCGGGACAGCAAGAGACCCAGTACTTC
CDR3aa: CASSVEAGQQETQYF

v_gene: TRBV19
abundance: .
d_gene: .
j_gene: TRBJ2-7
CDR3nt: TGTGCCAGTAGTATGACTACAATCTCCTACGAGCAGTACTTC
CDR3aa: CASSMTTISYEQYF

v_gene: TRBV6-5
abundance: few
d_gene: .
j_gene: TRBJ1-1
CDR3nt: TGTGCCAGCAGTTACTCGAGAGGGTACACTGAAGCTTTCTTT
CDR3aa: CASSYSRGYTEAFF

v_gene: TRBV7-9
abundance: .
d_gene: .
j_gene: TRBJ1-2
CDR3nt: TGTGCCAGCAGACCGCCGGCGGTCTATGGCTACACCTTC
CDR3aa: CASRPPAVYGYTF

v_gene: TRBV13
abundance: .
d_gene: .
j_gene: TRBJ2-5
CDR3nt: TGTGCCACCCATAGGGGGGGCCAAGAGACCCAGTACTTC
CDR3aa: CATHRGGQETQYF

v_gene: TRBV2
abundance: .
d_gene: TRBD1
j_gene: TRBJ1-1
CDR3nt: TGTGCCAGCAGCCTCGACAGGGGAGAGACTGAAGCTTTCTTT
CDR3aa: CASSLDRGETEAFF

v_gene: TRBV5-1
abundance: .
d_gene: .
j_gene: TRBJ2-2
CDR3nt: TGCGCCAGCAGCCCCTTTTGGCAGACCGGGGAGCTGTTTTTT
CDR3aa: CASSPFWQTGELFF

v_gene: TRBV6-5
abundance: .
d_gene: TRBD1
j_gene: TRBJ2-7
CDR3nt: TGTGCCAGCAGCTCCGGACAGGGGCGATACGAGCAGTACTTC
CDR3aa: CASSSGQGRYEQYF

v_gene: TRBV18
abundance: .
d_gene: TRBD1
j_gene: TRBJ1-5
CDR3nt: TGTGCCAGCTCACCACTGGACAGGGCTGTGGGTCAGCCCCAGCATTTT
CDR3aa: CASSPLDRAVGQPQHF

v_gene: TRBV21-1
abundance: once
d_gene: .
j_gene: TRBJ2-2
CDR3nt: TGTGCCAGCAGTCCTCCGACATTTACCGGGGAGCTGTTTTTT
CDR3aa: CASSPPTFTGELFF

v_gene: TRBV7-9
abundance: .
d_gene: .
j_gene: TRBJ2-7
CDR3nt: TGTGCCAGCAAACGGGGAGGCACCTCTGTCGAGCAGTACTTC
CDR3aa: CASKRGGTSVEQYF

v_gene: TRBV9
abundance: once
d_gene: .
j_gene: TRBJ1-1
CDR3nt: TGTGCCAGCAGCGTAGGGGCCCCTTTGAACACTGAAGCTTTCTTT
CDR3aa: CASSVGAPLNTEAFF

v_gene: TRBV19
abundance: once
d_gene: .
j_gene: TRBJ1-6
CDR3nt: TGTGCCAGTAGTATAGATACAGGGACGGCCCTCCACTTT
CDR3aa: CASSIDTGTALHF

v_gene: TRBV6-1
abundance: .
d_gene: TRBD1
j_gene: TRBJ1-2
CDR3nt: TGTGCCAGCACTGGGGACAGGGTTGGCTACACCTTC
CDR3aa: CASTGDRVGYTF

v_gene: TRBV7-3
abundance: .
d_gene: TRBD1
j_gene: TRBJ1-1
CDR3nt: TGTGCCAGCAGCCGACAGGGGGGAACTGAAGCTTTCTTT
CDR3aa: CASSRQGGTEAFF

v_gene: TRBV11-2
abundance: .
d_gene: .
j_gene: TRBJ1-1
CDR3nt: TGTGCCAGCAGACCTACCAGGGGGAACACTGAAGCTTTCTTT
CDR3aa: CASRPTRGNTEAFF

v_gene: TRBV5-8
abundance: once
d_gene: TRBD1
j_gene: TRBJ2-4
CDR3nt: TGTGCCAGCAGCTTGGTAGCCGGGACAGGGGCCAAAAACATTCAGTACTTC
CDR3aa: CASSLVAGTGAKNIQYF

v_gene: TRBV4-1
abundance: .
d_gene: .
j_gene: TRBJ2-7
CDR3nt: TGCGCCAGCAGCCAAGAGGCCCGGGCCTACGAGCAGTACTTC
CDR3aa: CASSQEARAYEQYF

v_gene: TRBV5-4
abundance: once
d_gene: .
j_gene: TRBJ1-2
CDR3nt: TGTGCCAGCAGCTTGCGGGAAGGCTATGGCTACACCTTC
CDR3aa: CASSLREGYGYTF

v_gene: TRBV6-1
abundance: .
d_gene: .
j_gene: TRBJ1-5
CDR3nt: TGTGCCAGCAGTGAAGGGCAGACAAGCAATCAGCCCCAGCATTTT
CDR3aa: CASSEGQTSNQPQHF

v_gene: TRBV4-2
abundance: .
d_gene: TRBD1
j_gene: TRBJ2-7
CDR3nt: TGTGCCAGCAGCCAGGGACAGGGGTTGTACGAGCAGTACTTC
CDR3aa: CASSQGQGLYEQYF

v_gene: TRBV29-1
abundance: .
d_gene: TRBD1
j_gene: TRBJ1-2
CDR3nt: TGCAGCGTTGACTGGGGACAGGGGGGCTATGGCTACACCTTC
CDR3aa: CSVDWGQGGYGYTF

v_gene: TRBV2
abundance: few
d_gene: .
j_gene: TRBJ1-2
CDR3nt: TGTGCCAGCAGCCCCCGGTCCCTTTATGGCTACACCTTC
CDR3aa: CASSPRSLYGYTF

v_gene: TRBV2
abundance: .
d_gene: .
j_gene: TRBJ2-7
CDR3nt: TGTGCCAGCAGCACCCGGACTACAGCCTACGAGCAGTACTTC
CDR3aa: CASSTRTTAYEQYF

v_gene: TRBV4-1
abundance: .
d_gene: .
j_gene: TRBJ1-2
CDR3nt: TGCGCCAGCAGCCAAGGGACAGCAACTTTCTATGGCTACACCTTC
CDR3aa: CASSQGTATFYGYTF

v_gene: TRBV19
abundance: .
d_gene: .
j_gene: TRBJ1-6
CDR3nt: TGTGCCAGTAGCCCCGGACAGAAGAATTCACCCCTCCACTTT
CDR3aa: CASSPGQKNSPLHF

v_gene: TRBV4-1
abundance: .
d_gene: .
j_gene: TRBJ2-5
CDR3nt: TGCGCCAGCAGCCAAGACCAGGGTCGAGAGACCCAGTACTTC
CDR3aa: CASSQDQGRETQYF

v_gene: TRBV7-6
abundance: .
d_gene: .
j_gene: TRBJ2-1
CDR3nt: TGTGCCAGCAGCTTAGAGCCTCACAATGAGCAGTTCTTC
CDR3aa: CASSLEPHNEQFF

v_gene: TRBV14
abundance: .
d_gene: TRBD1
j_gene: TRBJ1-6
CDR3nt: TGTGCCAGCAGCCAAGGGGACCGGACAGGACCCTATAATTCACCCCTCCACTTT
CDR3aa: CASSQGDRTGPYNSPLHF

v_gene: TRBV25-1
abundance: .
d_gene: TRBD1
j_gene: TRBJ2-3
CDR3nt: TGTGCCAGCAGTGCCACAGGGGGAACAGATACGCAGTATTTT
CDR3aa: CASSATGGTDTQYF

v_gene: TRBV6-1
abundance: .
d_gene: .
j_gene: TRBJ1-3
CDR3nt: TGTGCCAGCAGTGCAACACAGGGAGTCCCAAAGGACACCATATATTTT
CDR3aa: CASSATQGVPKDTIYF

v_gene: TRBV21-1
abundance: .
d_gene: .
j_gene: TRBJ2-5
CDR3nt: TGTGCCAGCAGCAAGGGCGTTCGAGAGACCCAGTACTTC
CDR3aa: CASSKGVRETQYF

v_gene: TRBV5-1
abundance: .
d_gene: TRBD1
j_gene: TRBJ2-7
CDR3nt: TGCGCCAGCAGCTCGGGACAGGGGTCGGCAGTGCAGTACTTC
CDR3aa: CASSSGQGSAVQYF

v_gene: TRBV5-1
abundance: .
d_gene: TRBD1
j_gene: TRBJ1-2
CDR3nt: TGCGCCAGCAGCACCCGGACAGGGGATCGGGGCTACACCTTC
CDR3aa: CASSTRTGDRGYTF

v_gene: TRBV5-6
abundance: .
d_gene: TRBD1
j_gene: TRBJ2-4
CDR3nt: TGTGCCAGCAGCTTGACAGGGGATGGTGGAAACATTCAGTACTTC
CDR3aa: CASSLTGDGGNIQYF

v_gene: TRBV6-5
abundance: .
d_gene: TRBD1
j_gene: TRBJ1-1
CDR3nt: TGTGCCAGCAGTAACGGACAGGGGGGGACTGAAGCTTTCTTT
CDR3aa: CASSNGQGGTEAFF

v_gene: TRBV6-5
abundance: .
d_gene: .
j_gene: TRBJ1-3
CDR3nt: TGTGCCAGCAGTTACGGGGAGGGGCTTGGAAACACCATATATTTT
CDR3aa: CASSYGEGLGNTIYF

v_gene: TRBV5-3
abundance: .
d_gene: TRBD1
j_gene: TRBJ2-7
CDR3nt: TGTGCCAGAAGGGGACAGGGCGCCAACGAGCAGTACTTC
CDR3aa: CARRGQGANEQYF

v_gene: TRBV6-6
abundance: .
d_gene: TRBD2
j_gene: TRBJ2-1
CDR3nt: TGTGCCAGCAGCTGGACTAGCGGGGGCAACAATGAGCAGTTCTTC
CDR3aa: CASSWTSGGNNEQFF

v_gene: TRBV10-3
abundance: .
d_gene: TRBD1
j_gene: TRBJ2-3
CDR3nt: TGTGCCATCGACCCAGGGGGAACAGATACGCAGTATTTT
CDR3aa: CAIDPGGTDTQYF

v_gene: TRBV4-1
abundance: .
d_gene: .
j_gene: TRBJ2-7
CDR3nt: TGCGCCAGCAGCCAAGGGACAGACCGGGTCTACGAGCAGTACTTC
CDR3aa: CASSQGTDRVYEQYF

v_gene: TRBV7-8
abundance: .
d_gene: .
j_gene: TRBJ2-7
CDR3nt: TGTGCCAGCAGCCGCCGGGGTACCTACGAGCAGTACTTC
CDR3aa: CASSRRGTYEQYF

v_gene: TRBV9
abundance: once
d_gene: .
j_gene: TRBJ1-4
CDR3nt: TGTGCCAGCAGCGTTCTAGGCAGTGGCGGTGAAAAACTGTTTTTT
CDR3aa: CASSVLGSGGEKLFF

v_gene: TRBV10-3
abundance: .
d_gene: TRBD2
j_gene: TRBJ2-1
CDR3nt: TGTGCCATCAGTGACCCGGGGCGGGGGGGCCCTACTGAGCAGTTCTTC
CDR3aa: CAISDPGRGGPTEQFF

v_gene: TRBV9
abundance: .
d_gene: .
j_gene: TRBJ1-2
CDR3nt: TGTGCCAGCAGCGCCACGTCGAACCCGGAAGGGGATGGCTACACCTTC
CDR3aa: CASSATSNPEGDGYTF

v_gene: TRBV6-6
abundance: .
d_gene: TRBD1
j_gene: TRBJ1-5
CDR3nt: TGTGCCAGCAGTTACTACGGGACAGGTCAGCCCCAGCATTTT
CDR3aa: CASSYYGTGQPQHF